A single sample is the source of the 9 T cell receptor beta chains below, sequenced in a study of cytomegalovirus exposure and HLA in healthy donors. 60 Vbeta and 13 Jbeta primers were used in PCR. Sequencing was performed with immunoSEQ multiplex PCR; in TCRdb, only in-frame clones are kept and a portion is missing. This sample has over 70,000 clones, with roughly 78% found just once. Sequenced material: PBMCs. These receptors were obtained from a male donor in good health and CMV-seropositive.

This chain links TRBV13 with TRBJ2-7, with TRBD2 matching 12 bases. The CDR3 is made up of 16 amino acids. V shed 5 bases and J 0 bases; nucleotides not matched to a gene: 5. Germline CDR1 and CDR2: PRHDT and FYEKMQ (reference sequence). The DNA of the CDR3 is TGTGCCAGCAGCCAGACTAGCGGGGGTAGCTCCTACGAGCAGTACTTC. Translated: CASSQTSGGSSYEQYF.

The chain joins TRBV6-5 to TRBJ1-2, with D uncertain. This CDR3 has 13 residues. Germline V CDR1 and CDR2: MNHEY, SVGAGI. Trimming pared 2 bases from V and 2 bases from J, leaving 6 bases between. The CDR3 loop is CASSYTGNYGYTF. CDR3 DNA sequence: TGTGCCAGCAGTTACACCGGGAACTATGGCTACACCTTC.

The chain employs TRBV14 and TRBJ2-5; D gene unclear. The CDR3 totals 16 residues. Germline loops: CDR1 SGHDN, CDR2 FVKESK. The V and J ends lost 3 bases and 5 bases respectively, with 19 bases between them. The CDR3 region has the DNA TGTGCCAGCAGCCAGACACCCGAGTCTCGCCCGGAGACCCAGTACTTC. Protein: CASSQTPESRPETQYF. Complete variable domain (other parts from reference TRBV14 and TRBJ2-5): EAGVTQFPSHSVIEKGQTVTLRCDPISGHDNLYWYRRVMGKEIKFLLHFVKESKQDESGMPNNRFLAERTGGTYSTLKVQPAELEDSGVYFCASSQTPESRPETQYFGPGTRLLVL.

The chain links TRBV7-2 to TRBJ2-1; 7 nucleotides line up with TRBD2. Per the germline V gene, CDR1 is SGHTA and CDR2 is FQGNSA. V shed 5 bases, J shed 0 bases, and the junction held 7 bases outside the gene matches. The CDR3 sequence is 16 residues long. The CDR3, as DNA: TGTGCCAGCAGCCTCCAAGCGGGAAGCTCCTACAATGAGCAGTTCTTC. It codes for CASSLQAGSSYNEQFF.

The CDR3 sequence is CASSAPSGVNYGYTF. The DNA of the CDR3 is TGTGCCAGCAGCGCTCCCTCAGGCGTAAACTATGGCTACACCTTC. The chain combines TRBV9 with TRBJ1-2; D gene uncertain. Germline V lookup: CDR1 SGDLS, CDR2 YYNGEE. The CDR3 covers 15 residues. Trimming left V 3 bases short and J 2 bases short, with 14 bases between.

In this sample, this clone turned up a few times. The genes are TRBV2 and TRBJ2-2; 10 bases map to TRBD2. Germline trimming cut 7 bases from V and 7 bases from J; bases unmatched to any gene: 18. The germline V gene encodes CDR1 SNHLY and CDR2 FYNNEI. The CDR3 has 18 residues. The chain's CDR3 is CASTRRISLAGVDGELFF. Here the CDR3 DNA reads TGTGCCAGCACTCGGCGTATATCCCTAGCGGGAGTGGACGGGGAGCTGTTTTTT.

This clone was seen a few times. V usage is TRBV28 and J usage is TRBJ2-3; D is uncertain. CDR3 length: 13 residues. V lost 3 bases to trimming and J lost 6 bases, with 10 bases between them. Germline CDR1 is MDHEN and CDR2 is SYDVKM. CDR3 coding DNA: TGTGCCAGCAGTTTTCCCGGGTCGGATACGCAGTATTTT. Translation: CASSFPGSDTQYF.

The V gene is TRBV10-1, the J gene TRBJ1-1, with D maybe TRBD1 (5 bases). Germline-derived CDR1 and CDR2 are WNHNN and SYGVQD (reference sequence). Trimming removed 11 bases from V and 0 bases from J, with 19 bases in between. This CDR3 comprises 15 residues. The CDR3, as DNA: TGCGCCCGCCCCAGGTCGTGGGGGGTGAACACTGAAGCTTTCTTT. Translated: CARPRSWGVNTEAFF.

J is TRBJ1-1 and V is TRBV28; 7 bases are shared with TRBD1. Looked up from germline, CDR1 is MDHEN and CDR2 is SYDVKM. The V gene end was trimmed by 6 bases and the J gene end by 1 base; junction bases not matched to a gene: 20. This CDR3 contains 19 residues. The CDR3, as DNA: TGTGCCAGCAGCGCTAAACCCTTCGGCAGGGGGAAACAGAACACTGAAGCTTTCTTT. This encodes CASSAKPFGRGKQNTEAFF.